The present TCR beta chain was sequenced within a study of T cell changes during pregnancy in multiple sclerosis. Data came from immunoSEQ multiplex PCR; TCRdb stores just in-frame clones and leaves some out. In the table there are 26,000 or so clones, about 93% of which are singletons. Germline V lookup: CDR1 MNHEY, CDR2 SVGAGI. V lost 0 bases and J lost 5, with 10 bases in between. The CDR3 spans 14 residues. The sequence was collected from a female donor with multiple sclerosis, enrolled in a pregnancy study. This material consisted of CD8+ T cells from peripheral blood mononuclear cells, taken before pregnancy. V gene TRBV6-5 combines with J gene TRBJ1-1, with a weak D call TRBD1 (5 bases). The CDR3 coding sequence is TGTGCCAGCAGTTACTCTCAGGGAGGAACTGAAGCTTTCTTT. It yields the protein CASSYSQGGTEAFF.